This record looks at one T cell receptor beta chain sequence and its context. Its antigen is not identified. Libraries were UMI-labeled 5' RACE TRB cDNA. TCRdb processed the 5' RACE reads again and assigns one entry to each CDR3 protein, with no DNA. The data include more than 80,000 distinct CDR3 sequences; the top ten clones carry 0.3% to 0.4%. Germline assignment: CDR1 LGHDT and CDR2 YNNKEL (reference sequence). The CDR3 has 16 amino acids. The data are from a study of CXCR3-negative and CXCR3-positive naive CD8 T cells. Study outcomes and limitations: CXCR3-negative naive cells had less hydrophobic TRB CDR3s than did CXCR3-positive naive cells. Naive subsets did not differ in surface CD5, and the authors estimated TCR strength using properties of the TRB CDR3. Relative to memory CD8+ cells, whose diversity was much lower, both naive subsets had comparably high diversity.

Source material: naive CXCR3+ CD8+ T cells from blood. Sample subset: CD45RO-CCR7+CD27+CD95- naive CD8+ T cells expressing CXCR3 (TNR3+). The source of this sequence is a human donor in good health. Some clones in this sample may be carry-over from other donors' samples. V usage is TRBV3-1 and J usage is TRBJ2-1; TCRdb gives TRBD2 as the D gene, but with no DNA this cannot be confirmed. CDR3 in amino acids: CASSQAESGRINEQFF.